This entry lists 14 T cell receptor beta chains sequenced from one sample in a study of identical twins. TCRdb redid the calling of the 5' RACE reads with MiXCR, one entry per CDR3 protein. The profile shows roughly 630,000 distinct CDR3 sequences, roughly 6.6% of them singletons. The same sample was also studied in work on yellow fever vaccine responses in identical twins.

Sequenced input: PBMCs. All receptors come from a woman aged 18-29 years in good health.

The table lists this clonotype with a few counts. CDR3 region: CASSQGTGGRDEQFF. Here the CDR3 DNA reads TGTGCCAGCAGTCAAGGGACAGGGGGCAGGGATGAGCAGTTCTTC. The rearrangement links TRBV6-2 or TRBV6-3 to TRBJ2-1; 12 bases map to TRBD1. V lost 5 bases and J lost 8; bases outside the gene matches: 7. Germline CDR1 reads MNHEY; CDR2 reads SVGEGT. This CDR3 spans 15 amino acids.

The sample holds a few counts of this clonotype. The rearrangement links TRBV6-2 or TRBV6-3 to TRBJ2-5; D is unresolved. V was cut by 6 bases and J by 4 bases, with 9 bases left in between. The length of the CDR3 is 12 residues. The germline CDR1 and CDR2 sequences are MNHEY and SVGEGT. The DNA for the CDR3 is TGTGCCAGCAGGAGACCCGGAGAGACCCAGTACTTC. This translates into CASRRPGETQYF.

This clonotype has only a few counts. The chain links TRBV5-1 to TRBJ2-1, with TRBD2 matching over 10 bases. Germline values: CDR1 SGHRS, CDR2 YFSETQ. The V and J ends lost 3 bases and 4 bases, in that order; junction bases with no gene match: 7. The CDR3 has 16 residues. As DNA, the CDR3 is TGCGCCAGCAGCTATTCCGGGACTAGCGTATACAATGAGCAGTTCTTC. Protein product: CASSYSGTSVYNEQFF.

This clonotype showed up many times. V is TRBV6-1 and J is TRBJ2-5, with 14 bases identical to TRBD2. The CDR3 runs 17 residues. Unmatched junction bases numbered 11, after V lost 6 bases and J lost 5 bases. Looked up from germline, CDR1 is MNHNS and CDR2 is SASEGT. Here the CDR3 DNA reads TGTGCCAGCAGCGGGACTAGCGGGGGCCAACGGTGGGAGACCCAGTACTTC. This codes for CASSGTSGGQRWETQYF.

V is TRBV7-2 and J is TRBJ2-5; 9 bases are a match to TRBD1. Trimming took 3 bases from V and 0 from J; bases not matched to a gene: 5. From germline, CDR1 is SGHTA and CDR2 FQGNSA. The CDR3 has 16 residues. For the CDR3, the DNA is TGTGCCAGCAGCTTCGGACAGGGGCTAGACCAAGAGACCCAGTACTTC. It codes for CASSFGQGLDQETQYF.

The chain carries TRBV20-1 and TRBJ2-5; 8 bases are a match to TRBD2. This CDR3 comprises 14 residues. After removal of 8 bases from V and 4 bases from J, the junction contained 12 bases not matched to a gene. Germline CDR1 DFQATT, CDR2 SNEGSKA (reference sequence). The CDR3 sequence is CSCNAGTSGETQYF. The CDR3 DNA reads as TGCAGTTGCAACGCCGGGACTAGTGGAGAGACCCAGTACTTC.

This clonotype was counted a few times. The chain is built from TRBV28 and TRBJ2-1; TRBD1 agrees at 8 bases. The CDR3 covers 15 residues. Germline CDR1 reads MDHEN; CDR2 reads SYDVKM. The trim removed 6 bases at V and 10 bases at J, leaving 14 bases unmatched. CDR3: CASSPDRAPLREQFF. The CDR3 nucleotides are TGTGCCAGCAGCCCGGACAGGGCTCCCTTACGGGAGCAGTTCTTC.

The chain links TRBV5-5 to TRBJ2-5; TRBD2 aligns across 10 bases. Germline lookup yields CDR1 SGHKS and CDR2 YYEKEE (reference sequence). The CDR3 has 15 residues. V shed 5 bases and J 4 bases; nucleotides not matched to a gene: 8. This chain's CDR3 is CASSEREGFLETQYF. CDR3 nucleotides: TGTGCCAGCAGTGAGCGGGAGGGCTTCCTAGAGACCCAGTACTTC.

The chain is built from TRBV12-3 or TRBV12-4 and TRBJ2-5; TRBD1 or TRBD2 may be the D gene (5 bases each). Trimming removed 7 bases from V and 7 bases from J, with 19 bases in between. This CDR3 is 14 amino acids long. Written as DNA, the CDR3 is TGTGCCAGCACCCGCGCCGGGACCATGGGGACCCAGTACTTC. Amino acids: CASTRAGTMGTQYF.

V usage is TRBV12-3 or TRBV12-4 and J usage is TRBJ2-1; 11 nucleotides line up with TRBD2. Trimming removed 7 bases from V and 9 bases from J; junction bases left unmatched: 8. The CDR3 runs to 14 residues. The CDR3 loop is CASMRVAGGSEQFF. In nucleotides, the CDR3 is TGTGCCAGCATGAGGGTAGCGGGAGGGAGTGAGCAGTTCTTC.

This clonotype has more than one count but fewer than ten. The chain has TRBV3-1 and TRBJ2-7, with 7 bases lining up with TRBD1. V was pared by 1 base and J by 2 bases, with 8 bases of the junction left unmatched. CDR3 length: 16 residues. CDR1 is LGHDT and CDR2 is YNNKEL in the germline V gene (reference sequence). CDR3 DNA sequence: TGTGCCAGCAGCCAAGTTCGGGACAGCCCCACCTACGAGCAGTACTTC. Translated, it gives CASSQVRDSPTYEQYF.

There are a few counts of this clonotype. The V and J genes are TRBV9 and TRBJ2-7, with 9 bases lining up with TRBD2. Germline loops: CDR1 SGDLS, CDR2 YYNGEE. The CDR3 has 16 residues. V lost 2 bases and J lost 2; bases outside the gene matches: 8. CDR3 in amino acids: CASSVSGGLFAYEQYV. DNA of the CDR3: TGTGCCAGCAGCGTGAGCGGGGGGCTCTTCGCCTACGAGCAGTACGTC.

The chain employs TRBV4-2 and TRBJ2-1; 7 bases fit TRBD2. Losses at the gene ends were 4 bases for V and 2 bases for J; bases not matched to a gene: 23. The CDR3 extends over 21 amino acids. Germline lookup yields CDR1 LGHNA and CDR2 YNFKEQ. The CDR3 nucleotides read TGTGCCAGCAGCCCCCTCCCCCTAACGGGGGGACTGACAGTCCCCTACAATGAGCAGTTCTTC. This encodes CASSPLPLTGGLTVPYNEQFF.

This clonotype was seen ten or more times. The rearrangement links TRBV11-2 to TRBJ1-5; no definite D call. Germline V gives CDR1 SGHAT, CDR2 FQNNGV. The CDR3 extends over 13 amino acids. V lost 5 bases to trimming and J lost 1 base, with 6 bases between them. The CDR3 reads CASSKMSNQPQHF. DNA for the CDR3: TGTGCCAGCAGCAAGATGAGCAATCAGCCCCAGCATTTT.